This entry lists 15 T cell receptor beta chains sequenced from one sample in a study of T cells in Graves' hyperthyroidism and ophthalmopathy. RNA transcripts served as the template for amplifying TCR beta CDR3 regions. In the first-round RT-PCR of the TCR CDR3, the HTBI primer set was used. Using its own MiXCR run on the multiplex PCR reads, TCRdb lists one record per CDR3 protein. The sample lists approximately 720,000 distinct CDR3 sequences; about 17% were seen once. Sequencing input: blood. The source of these receptors is a woman aged 45-60 years with Graves' hyperthyroidism that later progressed to Graves' ophthalmopathy.

This rearrangement joins TRBV15 to TRBJ1-6; D ambiguous. V lost 0 bases to trimming and J lost 11 bases, with 8 bases between them. This CDR3 is built from 13 residues. From germline, CDR1 is LNHNV and CDR2 YYDKDF (reference sequence). The CDR3 DNA reads as TGTGCCACCAGCAGAGATGGGGTTACACCCCTCCACTTT. It encodes CATSRDGVTPLHF.

Only a few counts were recorded for this clonotype. The V call is TRBV7-2, the J call TRBJ2-5; D possibly matches TRBD1 or TRBD2 (6 bases each). Germline V gives CDR1 SGHTA, CDR2 FQGNSA. The CDR3 is made up of 15 amino acids. V was cut by 6 bases and J by 7 bases, with 21 bases left in between. The CDR3 here is CASRRGAGVLGTQYF. Here the CDR3 DNA reads TGTGCCAGCAGGAGGGGGGCGGGTGTTTTAGGGACCCAGTACTTC.

This rearrangement joins TRBV9 to TRBJ2-1; 11 bases match TRBD2. The CDR3 has 16 residues. The germline V gene encodes CDR1 SGDLS and CDR2 YYNGEE. Trimming removed 3 bases from V and 8 bases from J; junction bases left unmatched: 10. In DNA form, the CDR3 reads TGTGCCAGCAGCGCACTAGCGGGGGCCGGGGGCGATGAGCAGTTCTTC. It translates to CASSALAGAGGDEQFF.

This clonotype was observed many times. The genes are TRBV30 and TRBJ2-1; D is unclear. Trimming pared 3 bases from V and 2 bases from J, leaving 8 bases between. The CDR3 extends over 13 amino acids. The germline gives CDR1 GTSNPN, CDR2 SVGIG (reference sequence). The CDR3 region is CAWSVGAYNEQFF. DNA of the CDR3: TGTGCCTGGAGCGTTGGGGCCTACAATGAGCAGTTCTTC. Filled out from reference TRBV30 and TRBJ2-1, the complete variable domain reads SQTIHQWPATLVQPVGSPLSLECTVEGTSNPNLYWYRQAAGRGLQLLFYSVGIGQISSEVPQNLSASRPQDRQFILSSKKLLLSDSGFYLCAWSVGAYNEQFFGPGTRLTVL.

The V call is TRBV7-2, the J call TRBJ2-1, with D possibly TRBD1 on 5 matching bases. Per the germline V gene, CDR1 is SGHTA and CDR2 is FQGNSA. The CDR3 covers 15 residues. Trimming shortened V by 1 base and J by 8 bases, and 15 bases separated the two germline ends. DNA of the CDR3: TGTGCCAGCAGCTTAGAGGGCAGGGTCGGCGATGAGCAGTTCTTC. This encodes CASSLEGRVGDEQFF.

This clonotype appeared many times. J is TRBJ2-5 and V is TRBV2; maybe TRBD2 (6 bases). The CDR3 has 16 residues. Looked up from germline, CDR1 is SNHLY and CDR2 is FYNNEI. V shed 6 bases and J shed 1 base, with 18 bases lying between them. The CDR3 DNA reads as TGTGCCAGCAGCCGTGGATTCGGGGGATCCCAAGAGACCCAGTACTTC. Translating it yields CASSRGFGGSQETQYF.

In this sample, this clonotype turned up a few times. This chain links TRBV20-1 with TRBJ2-2; D is ambiguous. CDR3 size: 11 residues. Trimming took off 3 bases at V and 7 bases at J, with 6 bases between the two ends. Germline V gene data show CDR1 as DFQATT and CDR2 as SNEGSKA (reference sequence). DNA of the CDR3: TGCAGTGCTAGTTGGAACGGGGAGCTGTTTTTT. Its translation: CSASWNGELFF.

The chain links TRBV29-1 to TRBJ2-2; no firm D call. The germline gives CDR1 SQVTM, CDR2 ANQGSEA. This CDR3 comprises 12 residues. V dropped 1 base and J dropped 3 bases, with 3 bases sitting between them. Here the CDR3 DNA reads TGCAGCGTTGAAGGGCACACCGGGGAGCTGTTTTTT. Its protein is CSVEGHTGELFF.

This clonotype was picked up many times. The gene calls are TRBV7-3 and TRBJ2-1, with 7 bases that match TRBD2. CDR1 is SGHTA and CDR2 is FQGTGA in the germline V gene. J was trimmed by 9 bases and V by 5 bases; bases with no gene match: 10. The CDR3 is 14 amino acids. In DNA, the CDR3 is TGTGCCAGCAGCCCCCAGGGAGGGGTCACTGAGCAGTTCTTC. This gives the protein CASSPQGGVTEQFF. Full variable domain (remainder filled in from reference TRBV7-3 and TRBJ2-1): GAGVSQTPSNKVTEKGKYVELRCDPISGHTALYWYRQSLGQGPEFLIYFQGTGAADDSGLPNDRFFAVRPEGSVSTLKIQRTERGDSAVYLCASSPQGGVTEQFFGPGTRLTVL.

The table lists this clonotype with a few counts. The chain recombines TRBV7-3 with TRBJ2-4; a possible D gene is TRBD2 (6 bases). Looked up from germline, CDR1 is SGHTA and CDR2 is FQGTGA. CDR3 length: 12 amino acids. V lost 5 bases to trimming and J lost 8 bases, with 10 bases between them. CDR3 loop: CASSPGRHIQYF. CDR3 DNA sequence: TGTGCCAGCAGCCCGGGGAGGCACATTCAGTACTTC. The complete variable domain, with remaining parts taken from reference TRBV7-3 and TRBJ2-4, reads GAGVSQTPSNKVTEKGKYVELRCDPISGHTALYWYRQSLGQGPEFLIYFQGTGAADDSGLPNDRFFAVRPEGSVSTLKIQRTERGDSAVYLCASSPGRHIQYFGAGTRLSVL.

The chain uses TRBV19 and TRBJ2-3; D ambiguous. Germline CDR1 reads LNHDA; CDR2 reads SQIVND (reference sequence). V was cut by 3 bases and J by 3 bases, with 19 bases left in between. CDR3 length: 17 residues. The CDR3 spells CASSMRAGYYRTDTQYF. The CDR3 DNA sequence: TGTGCCAGTAGTATGCGTGCAGGTTATTATCGAACAGATACGCAGTATTTT.

This clonotype was picked up many times. V and J are TRBV2 and TRBJ1-2; 7 bases map to TRBD1. Losses at the gene ends were 6 bases for V and 4 bases for J; bases not matched to a gene: 11. This CDR3 region has 15 residues. Germline loops: CDR1 SNHLY, CDR2 FYNNEI. CDR3 nucleotides: TGTGCCAGCAGCCTCACGGGGACAGCAATCTATGGCTACACCTTC. It encodes CASSLTGTAIYGYTF.

For this clonotype: One end of the junction fails to match germline, which may point to a read error. The chain uses TRBV20-1 and TRBJ1-2; a possible D gene is TRBD1 (6 bases). In germline, CDR1 is DFQATT, CDR2 SNEGSKA (reference sequence). The CDR3 extends over 14 amino acids. CDR3 in DNA: TGCAGCGCTAGCCAGGGGAGGCTCGGTCTCGACTACACCTTC. As protein: CSASQGRLGLDYTF.

Many counts were recorded for this clonotype. The chain joins TRBV9 to TRBJ2-5; 10 bases line up with TRBD2. CDR3 size: 14 residues. CDR1 and CDR2 from the germline V gene are SGDLS and YYNGEE. The trim removed 4 bases at V and 4 bases at J, leaving 4 bases unmatched. Here the CDR3 DNA reads TGTGCCAGCAGCAAGGGACTAGCGTCAGAGACCCAGTACTTC. Translation: CASSKGLASETQYF.

This clonotype showed up just a few times. The chain uses TRBV7-3 and TRBJ2-3; unclear D gene. V shed 5 bases and J shed 6 bases, with 12 bases lying between them. The CDR3 totals 13 residues. In germline, CDR1 is SGHTA, CDR2 FQGTGA. The CDR3 spells CASSTDPWDTQYF. The CDR3 DNA sequence: TGTGCCAGCAGCACCGACCCGTGGGATACGCAGTATTTT.